This passage covers 20 T cell receptor beta chains from one sample sequenced in a study of T cell responses to AZD1222 COVID-19 vaccine. The assay was immunoSEQ multiplex PCR, and TCRdb's table has in-frame clones only and misses some. The sample holds some 130,000 clones, approximately 90% seen once. Sequenced material: peripheral blood, taken on day 0 of AZD1222 vaccination. The receptor source for this set is an adult in good health.

The chain employs TRBV19 and TRBJ2-1, with D tentatively TRBD2 (6 bases). This CDR3 is built from 17 residues. CDR1 and CDR2 (germline): LNHDA, SQIVND (reference sequence). V was shortened by 3 bases and J by 4 bases, with 19 bases between the two germline ends. The CDR3: CASSISRGGRRYNEQFF. CDR3 DNA sequence: TGTGCCAGTAGTATTTCGCGAGGAGGGAGGAGGTACAATGAGCAGTTCTTC.

The table lists this clone with a count of one. J is TRBJ1-6 and V is TRBV5-1; D perhaps matches TRBD1 (5 bases). The germline gives CDR1 SGHRS, CDR2 YFSETQ. The CDR3 sequence is 15 residues long. V dropped 0 bases and J dropped 7 bases, with 11 bases sitting between them. In DNA form, the CDR3 reads TGCGCCAGCAGCTTGGTAGGGGCTAGCAATTCACCCCTCCACTTT. Amino acid sequence: CASSLVGASNSPLHF.

The chain links TRBV30 to TRBJ1-2, with D unclear. The CDR3 has 14 residues. Trimming cost V 4 bases and J 5 bases, with 17 bases left between them. From germline, CDR1 is GTSNPN and CDR2 SVGIG (reference sequence). CDR3 in DNA: TGTGCCTGGACCTGGAGGGCCGAACTATATGGCTACACCTTC. This sequence encodes CAWTWRAELYGYTF.

The V and J genes are TRBV2 and TRBJ1-2, with TRBD1 as a possible D gene (5 bases). CDR1 is SNHLY and CDR2 is FYNNEI in the germline V gene. The CDR3 sequence is 15 residues long. Trimming took 4 bases from V and 8 from J, leaving 20 bases between them. The CDR3 here is CASSVGGGPGRGYTF. CDR3 DNA sequence: TGTGCCAGCAGTGTTGGCGGTGGGCCGGGGCGAGGCTACACCTTC.

This chain uses TRBV13 with TRBJ2-1, with 8 bases matching TRBD2. Germline loops: CDR1 PRHDT, CDR2 FYEKMQ (reference sequence). The CDR3 has 16 residues. The V and J ends lost 2 bases and 4 bases, in that order; junction bases with no gene match: 7. CDR3 protein: CASSLITSGLYNEQFF. CDR3 in DNA: TGTGCCAGCAGCTTAATAACTAGCGGACTGTACAATGAGCAGTTCTTC.

The chain has TRBV19 and TRBJ2-1, with 13 nucleotides matching TRBD2. This CDR3 comprises 15 residues. Per the germline V gene, CDR1 is LNHDA and CDR2 is SQIVND (reference sequence). V shed 8 bases, J shed 8 bases, and the junction held 9 bases outside the gene matches. The CDR3 bases are TGTGCCAGTCGGACTAGCGGGAGTGTAAACTATGAGCAGTTCTTC. This sequence encodes CASRTSGSVNYEQFF. The full variable domain, rest sourced from reference TRBV19 and TRBJ2-1, is DGGITQSPKYLFRKEGQNVTLSCEQNLNHDAMYWYRQDPGQGLRLIYYSQIVNDFQKGDIAEGYSVSREKKESFPLTVTSAQKNPTAFYLCASRTSGSVNYEQFFGPGTRLTVL.

Comment on this clone: At one of its ends the junction is not consistent with the germline gene, which may arise from a read error. The chain uses TRBV7-7 and TRBJ2-5; a possible D gene is TRBD2 (6 bases). CDR1 is SSHAT, CDR2 FNYEAQ, per germline (reference sequence). This CDR3 is 15 amino acids long. Here the CDR3 reads CASSPTGLAEETQYF. CDR3 bases: TGTGCTAGCAGCCCTACGGGACTGGCTGAGGAGACCCAGTACTTC. The complete variable domain, with remaining parts taken from reference TRBV7-7 and TRBJ2-5, reads GAGVSQSPRYKVTKRGQDVTLRCDPISSHATLYWYQQALGQGPEFLTYFNYEAQPDKSGLPSDRFSAERPEGSISTLTIQRTEQRDSAMYRCASSPTGLAEETQYFGPGTRLLVL.

This clone came up once. This chain links TRBV3-1 (or the pseudogene TRBV3-2) with TRBJ2-5; weak D call: TRBD2 (5 bases). Between the trimmed V and J ends, which lost 1 base and 1 base, there was a span of 13 bases. Germline V lookup: CDR1 LGHDT, CDR2 YNNKEL (reference sequence). The CDR3 covers 16 residues. The CDR3 nucleotides read TGTGCCAGCAGCCAAGGGCTAGCCTCCGGCCAAGAGACCCAGTACTTC. It specifies CASSQGLASGQETQYF.

The V gene is TRBV28, the J gene TRBJ1-1, with TRBD1 matching over 9 bases. With V trimmed by 6 bases and J by 0 bases, 2 bases remained unmatched. The CDR3 runs 14 residues. Per germline, CDR1 MDHEN and CDR2 SYDVKM. This CDR3 is CASRDRGMNTEAFF. CDR3 in DNA: TGTGCCAGCAGGGACAGGGGTATGAACACTGAAGCTTTCTTT.

The chain couples TRBV6-2 or TRBV6-3 to TRBJ1-2; D remains unclear. Germline assignment: CDR1 MNHEY and CDR2 SVGEGT. There are 14 residues in the CDR3. The ends were cut back, 2 bases at V and 2 bases at J, with 9 bases in the middle. CDR3 DNA: TGTGCCAGCAGTTACCTCCGACGGAACTATGGCTACACCTTC. It yields the protein CASSYLRRNYGYTF.

This chain uses TRBV4-1 with TRBJ1-1, with unresolved D. Trimming removed 1 base from V and 4 bases from J, with 16 bases in between. CDR3 size: 16 residues. Germline V gives CDR1 MGHRA, CDR2 YSYEKL. CDR3 sequence (DNA): TGCGCCAGCAGCCAAGGGGTCAGCTGGACCTCCACTGAAGCTTTCTTT. Translation gives CASSQGVSWTSTEAFF.

The CDR3, as DNA: TGTGCCAGCAGTTTATTGGAGGCTTCACCCCTCCACTTT. Translation: CASSLLEASPLHF. The rearrangement joins TRBV28 to TRBJ1-6, with D unresolved. From germline, CDR1 is MDHEN and CDR2 SYDVKM. V lost 1 base, J lost 9 bases, and 7 bases lay in between. The CDR3 has 13 residues.

V and J are TRBV2 and TRBJ2-1, with D tentatively TRBD2 (5 bases). Germline CDR1 and CDR2: SNHLY and FYNNEI. The CDR3 is made up of 11 amino acids. The V end was cut by 6 bases, the J end by 11 bases, with 11 bases between. The CDR3 nucleotides read TGTGCCAGCAGCGTCGGGGAGAAGCAGTTCTTC. The encoded protein is CASSVGEKQFF.

This clone was counted a single time. The chain joins TRBV9 to TRBJ2-3; D call uncertain. This CDR3 has 14 residues. V was shortened by 3 bases and J by 0 bases, with 8 bases between the two germline ends. The germline gives CDR1 SGDLS, CDR2 YYNGEE. CDR3 region: CASSGGASTDTQYF. CDR3 in DNA: TGTGCCAGCAGCGGCGGCGCTAGCACAGATACGCAGTATTTT.

The rearrangement uses TRBV28 and TRBJ2-7; the D is unclear. Germline V gives CDR1 MDHEN, CDR2 SYDVKM. The CDR3 contains 14 residues. V was shortened by 5 bases and J by 4 bases, with 15 bases between the two germline ends. DNA for the CDR3: TGTGCCAGCAGTCCCCTGGTTGATGGTTACGAGCAGTACTTC. This encodes CASSPLVDGYEQYF.

V and J are TRBV5-1 and TRBJ2-3; TRBD2 matches at 10 bases. Germline V lookup: CDR1 SGHRS, CDR2 YFSETQ. V dropped 4 bases and J dropped 2; count of bases not matched to a gene: 13. The CDR3 loop spans 18 amino acids. The CDR3, as DNA: TGCGCCAGCAGCCGAAGGAGGGTAGCGGGAGGCTCCACAGATACGCAGTATTTT. It yields the protein CASSRRRVAGGSTDTQYF.

In DNA, the CDR3 is TGTGCCAGCAGTTTTCCAAAAGCCTATGGCTACACCTTC. This codes for CASSFPKAYGYTF. V and J are TRBV28 and TRBJ1-2; D gene unclear. Trimming left V 3 bases short and J 4 bases short, with 9 bases between. The CDR3 runs 13 residues. In germline, CDR1 is MDHEN, CDR2 SYDVKM.

The chain has TRBV5-1 and TRBJ2-5, with a tentative D call TRBD1 (6 bases). With 0 bases removed from V and 4 bases from J, the gap between germline ends came to 7 bases. This CDR3 comprises 13 residues. Germline V lookup: CDR1 SGHRS, CDR2 YFSETQ. CDR3 sequence: CASSLADRETQYF. The DNA for the CDR3 is TGCGCCAGCAGCTTGGCGGACAGAGAGACCCAGTACTTC.

This clone was counted only a few times. This sample also contains other DNA sequences that code for the same CDR3. V is TRBV30 and J is TRBJ1-3, with D maybe TRBD1 (5 bases). Per the germline V gene, CDR1 is GTSNPN and CDR2 is SVGIG (reference sequence). The V end was cut by 2 bases, the J end by 0 bases, with 11 bases between. The length of the CDR3 is 15 residues. Written as DNA, the CDR3 is TGTGCCTGGAGTAGAGACAGCGGCTCTGGAAACACCATATATTTT. Amino acid sequence: CAWSRDSGSGNTIYF.

In DNA, the CDR3 is TGTGCCAGTAGTATAGCCGGGACAGGGGACTCCTACGAGCAGTACTTC. This gives the protein CASSIAGTGDSYEQYF. This chain connects TRBV19 to TRBJ2-7; 10 bases line up with TRBD1. Germline assignment: CDR1 LNHDA and CDR2 SQIVND (reference sequence). V shed 1 base and J 0 bases; nucleotides not matched to a gene: 3. This CDR3 has 16 residues.